The 13 T cell receptor beta chains below were found in one sample sequenced in a study of CD8 T cells in ankylosing spondylitis. One entry per CDR3 protein, called by TCRdb with MiXCR from the 5' RACE reads. The profile shows some 130,000 distinct CDR3 sequences, approximately 13% of them singletons. Sample: blood, either unsorted or a sorted T cell fraction (not recorded which). These receptors were collected from a female donor with ankylosing spondylitis or in good health (not recorded which).

This clonotype was observed a handful of times. V and J are TRBV7-2 and TRBJ1-1; a weak D match, TRBD1 (5 bases). Trimming took 2 bases from V and 1 from J, leaving 11 bases between them. Germline CDR1 and CDR2: SGHTA and FQGNSA. This CDR3 is 15 amino acids long. The CDR3 DNA is TGTGCCAGCAGCTTATTATGGCAGGGGAACACTGAAGCTTTCTTT. This sequence encodes CASSLLWQGNTEAFF.

In its sample, this clonotype was seen many times. The V gene is TRBV12-5, the J gene TRBJ1-5; 10 positions agree with TRBD1. The CDR3 spans 14 residues. The ends lost 4 bases at V and 5 bases at J; junction bases unmatched: 2. Germline V gene lookup returns CDR1 LGHNT and CDR2 FRNRAP. The CDR3 nucleotides are TGTGCTAGTGGTTCGGGACAGGGGTATCAGCCCCAGCATTTT. This gives the protein CASGSGQGYQPQHF.

In its sample, this clonotype was seen many times. CDR3 sequence: CASSFSGSWTDTQYF. The CDR3 DNA sequence: TGTGCCAGCAGCTTTAGCGGGAGCTGGACAGATACGCAGTATTTT. The chain combines TRBV7-3 with TRBJ2-3; 9 bases agree with TRBD2. The CDR3 has 15 amino acids. Germline values: CDR1 SGHTA, CDR2 FQGTGA. With 3 bases clipped from V and 3 bases from J, the junction kept 4 bases outside the gene matches.

This clonotype was seen repeatedly, ten times or more. This chain uses TRBV4-1 with TRBJ1-4; 8 positions match TRBD1. Unmatched junction bases numbered 8, after V lost 0 bases and J lost 2 bases. The germline gives CDR1 MGHRA, CDR2 YSYEKL. CDR3 length: 18 residues. CDR3 bases: TGCGCCAGCAGCCAAGAAGGCCGGACAGGGTTGACTAATGAAAAACTGTTTTTT. Translation: CASSQEGRTGLTNEKLFF.

The table lists this clonotype with a few counts. The chain combines TRBV20-1 with TRBJ2-1; D could derive from TRBD1 or TRBD2 (5 bases each). The CDR3 contains 14 residues. The germline V gene encodes CDR1 DFQATT and CDR2 SNEGSKA (reference sequence). The V end lost 0 bases, the J end lost 12 bases, and 18 bases lay between the germline ends. The CDR3 coding sequence is TGCAGTGCTAGAGACCCGGGGACCCTTATAGGGCAGTTCTTC. Its protein is CSARDPGTLIGQFF.

This clonotype was detected many times. The rearrangement links TRBV5-1 to TRBJ1-6; TRBD1 aligns across 7 bases. Germline CDR1 is SGHRS and CDR2 is YFSETQ. V gave up 1 base and J gave up 7 bases; unmatched junction bases: 2. The CDR3 extends over 14 amino acids. CDR3 residues: CASSLQGENSPLHF. DNA for the CDR3: TGCGCCAGCAGCTTGCAGGGGGAGAATTCACCCCTCCACTTT.

The chain employs TRBV6-1 and TRBJ2-1; 14 nucleotides align to TRBD2. The trim removed 6 bases at V and 5 bases at J, leaving 3 bases unmatched. Germline V CDR1 and CDR2: MNHNS, SASEGT. CDR3 length equals 15 residues. In DNA, the CDR3 is TGTGCCAGCAGAAGACTAGCGGGGGGGGACAATGAGCAGTTCTTC. Translation: CASRRLAGGDNEQFF.

The V and J genes are TRBV18 and TRBJ2-1, with D possibly called TRBD1 or TRBD2 (6 bases each). The length of the CDR3 is 14 residues. Germline CDR1 reads KGHSH; CDR2 reads LQKENI. The V gene lost 6 bases and the J gene lost 5 bases, with 14 bases spanning the gap. The CDR3 DNA sequence: TGTGCCAGCTCCCGGTCGGGGGCGGACAATGAGCAGTTCTTC. This translates into CASSRSGADNEQFF.

V gene TRBV7-9 combines with J gene TRBJ1-6; a possible D gene is TRBD1 (5 bases). Germline values: CDR1 SEHNR, CDR2 FQNEAQ (reference sequence). The CDR3 consists of 13 residues. Between the trimmed V and J ends, which lost 1 base and 8 bases, there was a span of 6 bases. The CDR3 loop reads CASSLGGDSPLHF. In DNA form, the CDR3 reads TGTGCCAGCAGCTTAGGGGGGGATTCACCCCTCCACTTT.

This clonotype was seen repeatedly, ten times or more. CDR3 nucleotide sequence: TGTGCCAGCAGTTCCGACAGGGGCTCCTACAATGAGCAGTTCTTC. It translates to CASSSDRGSYNEQFF. The J gene is TRBJ2-1, the V gene TRBV12-3 or TRBV12-4; 8 bases map to TRBD1. The CDR3 contains 15 residues. V lost 4 bases, J lost 0 bases, and 2 bases stayed unmatched.

This clonotype was seen only a few times. The gene calls are TRBV12-3 or TRBV12-4 and TRBJ2-3; no reliable D call. V was shortened by 6 bases and J by 4 bases, with 23 bases between the two germline ends. The CDR3 contains 17 residues. The CDR3 loop is CASRNEARYEWPDTQYF. The CDR3 nucleotides read TGTGCCAGCAGAAACGAAGCTAGATACGAATGGCCAGATACGCAGTATTTT.

The chain links TRBV5-1 to TRBJ2-2, with D possibly being TRBD1 (6 bases). V lost 5 bases, J lost 4 bases, and 12 bases lay in between. This CDR3 comprises 14 residues. In germline, CDR1 is SGHRS, CDR2 YFSETQ. The chain's CDR3 is CASSHTGSTGELFF. The CDR3 DNA reads as TGCGCCAGCAGTCATACAGGGAGCACCGGGGAGCTGTTTTTT.

This chain joins TRBV5-1 and TRBJ2-7; a weak D match, TRBD2 (5 bases). The CDR3 is 14 residues long. The germline CDR1 and CDR2 sequences are SGHRS and YFSETQ. Trimming removed 3 bases from V and 7 bases from J, with 17 bases in between. CDR3 region: CASSSGGIPGEQYF. Written as DNA, the CDR3 is TGCGCCAGCAGCTCAGGAGGTATTCCGGGGGAGCAGTACTTC.